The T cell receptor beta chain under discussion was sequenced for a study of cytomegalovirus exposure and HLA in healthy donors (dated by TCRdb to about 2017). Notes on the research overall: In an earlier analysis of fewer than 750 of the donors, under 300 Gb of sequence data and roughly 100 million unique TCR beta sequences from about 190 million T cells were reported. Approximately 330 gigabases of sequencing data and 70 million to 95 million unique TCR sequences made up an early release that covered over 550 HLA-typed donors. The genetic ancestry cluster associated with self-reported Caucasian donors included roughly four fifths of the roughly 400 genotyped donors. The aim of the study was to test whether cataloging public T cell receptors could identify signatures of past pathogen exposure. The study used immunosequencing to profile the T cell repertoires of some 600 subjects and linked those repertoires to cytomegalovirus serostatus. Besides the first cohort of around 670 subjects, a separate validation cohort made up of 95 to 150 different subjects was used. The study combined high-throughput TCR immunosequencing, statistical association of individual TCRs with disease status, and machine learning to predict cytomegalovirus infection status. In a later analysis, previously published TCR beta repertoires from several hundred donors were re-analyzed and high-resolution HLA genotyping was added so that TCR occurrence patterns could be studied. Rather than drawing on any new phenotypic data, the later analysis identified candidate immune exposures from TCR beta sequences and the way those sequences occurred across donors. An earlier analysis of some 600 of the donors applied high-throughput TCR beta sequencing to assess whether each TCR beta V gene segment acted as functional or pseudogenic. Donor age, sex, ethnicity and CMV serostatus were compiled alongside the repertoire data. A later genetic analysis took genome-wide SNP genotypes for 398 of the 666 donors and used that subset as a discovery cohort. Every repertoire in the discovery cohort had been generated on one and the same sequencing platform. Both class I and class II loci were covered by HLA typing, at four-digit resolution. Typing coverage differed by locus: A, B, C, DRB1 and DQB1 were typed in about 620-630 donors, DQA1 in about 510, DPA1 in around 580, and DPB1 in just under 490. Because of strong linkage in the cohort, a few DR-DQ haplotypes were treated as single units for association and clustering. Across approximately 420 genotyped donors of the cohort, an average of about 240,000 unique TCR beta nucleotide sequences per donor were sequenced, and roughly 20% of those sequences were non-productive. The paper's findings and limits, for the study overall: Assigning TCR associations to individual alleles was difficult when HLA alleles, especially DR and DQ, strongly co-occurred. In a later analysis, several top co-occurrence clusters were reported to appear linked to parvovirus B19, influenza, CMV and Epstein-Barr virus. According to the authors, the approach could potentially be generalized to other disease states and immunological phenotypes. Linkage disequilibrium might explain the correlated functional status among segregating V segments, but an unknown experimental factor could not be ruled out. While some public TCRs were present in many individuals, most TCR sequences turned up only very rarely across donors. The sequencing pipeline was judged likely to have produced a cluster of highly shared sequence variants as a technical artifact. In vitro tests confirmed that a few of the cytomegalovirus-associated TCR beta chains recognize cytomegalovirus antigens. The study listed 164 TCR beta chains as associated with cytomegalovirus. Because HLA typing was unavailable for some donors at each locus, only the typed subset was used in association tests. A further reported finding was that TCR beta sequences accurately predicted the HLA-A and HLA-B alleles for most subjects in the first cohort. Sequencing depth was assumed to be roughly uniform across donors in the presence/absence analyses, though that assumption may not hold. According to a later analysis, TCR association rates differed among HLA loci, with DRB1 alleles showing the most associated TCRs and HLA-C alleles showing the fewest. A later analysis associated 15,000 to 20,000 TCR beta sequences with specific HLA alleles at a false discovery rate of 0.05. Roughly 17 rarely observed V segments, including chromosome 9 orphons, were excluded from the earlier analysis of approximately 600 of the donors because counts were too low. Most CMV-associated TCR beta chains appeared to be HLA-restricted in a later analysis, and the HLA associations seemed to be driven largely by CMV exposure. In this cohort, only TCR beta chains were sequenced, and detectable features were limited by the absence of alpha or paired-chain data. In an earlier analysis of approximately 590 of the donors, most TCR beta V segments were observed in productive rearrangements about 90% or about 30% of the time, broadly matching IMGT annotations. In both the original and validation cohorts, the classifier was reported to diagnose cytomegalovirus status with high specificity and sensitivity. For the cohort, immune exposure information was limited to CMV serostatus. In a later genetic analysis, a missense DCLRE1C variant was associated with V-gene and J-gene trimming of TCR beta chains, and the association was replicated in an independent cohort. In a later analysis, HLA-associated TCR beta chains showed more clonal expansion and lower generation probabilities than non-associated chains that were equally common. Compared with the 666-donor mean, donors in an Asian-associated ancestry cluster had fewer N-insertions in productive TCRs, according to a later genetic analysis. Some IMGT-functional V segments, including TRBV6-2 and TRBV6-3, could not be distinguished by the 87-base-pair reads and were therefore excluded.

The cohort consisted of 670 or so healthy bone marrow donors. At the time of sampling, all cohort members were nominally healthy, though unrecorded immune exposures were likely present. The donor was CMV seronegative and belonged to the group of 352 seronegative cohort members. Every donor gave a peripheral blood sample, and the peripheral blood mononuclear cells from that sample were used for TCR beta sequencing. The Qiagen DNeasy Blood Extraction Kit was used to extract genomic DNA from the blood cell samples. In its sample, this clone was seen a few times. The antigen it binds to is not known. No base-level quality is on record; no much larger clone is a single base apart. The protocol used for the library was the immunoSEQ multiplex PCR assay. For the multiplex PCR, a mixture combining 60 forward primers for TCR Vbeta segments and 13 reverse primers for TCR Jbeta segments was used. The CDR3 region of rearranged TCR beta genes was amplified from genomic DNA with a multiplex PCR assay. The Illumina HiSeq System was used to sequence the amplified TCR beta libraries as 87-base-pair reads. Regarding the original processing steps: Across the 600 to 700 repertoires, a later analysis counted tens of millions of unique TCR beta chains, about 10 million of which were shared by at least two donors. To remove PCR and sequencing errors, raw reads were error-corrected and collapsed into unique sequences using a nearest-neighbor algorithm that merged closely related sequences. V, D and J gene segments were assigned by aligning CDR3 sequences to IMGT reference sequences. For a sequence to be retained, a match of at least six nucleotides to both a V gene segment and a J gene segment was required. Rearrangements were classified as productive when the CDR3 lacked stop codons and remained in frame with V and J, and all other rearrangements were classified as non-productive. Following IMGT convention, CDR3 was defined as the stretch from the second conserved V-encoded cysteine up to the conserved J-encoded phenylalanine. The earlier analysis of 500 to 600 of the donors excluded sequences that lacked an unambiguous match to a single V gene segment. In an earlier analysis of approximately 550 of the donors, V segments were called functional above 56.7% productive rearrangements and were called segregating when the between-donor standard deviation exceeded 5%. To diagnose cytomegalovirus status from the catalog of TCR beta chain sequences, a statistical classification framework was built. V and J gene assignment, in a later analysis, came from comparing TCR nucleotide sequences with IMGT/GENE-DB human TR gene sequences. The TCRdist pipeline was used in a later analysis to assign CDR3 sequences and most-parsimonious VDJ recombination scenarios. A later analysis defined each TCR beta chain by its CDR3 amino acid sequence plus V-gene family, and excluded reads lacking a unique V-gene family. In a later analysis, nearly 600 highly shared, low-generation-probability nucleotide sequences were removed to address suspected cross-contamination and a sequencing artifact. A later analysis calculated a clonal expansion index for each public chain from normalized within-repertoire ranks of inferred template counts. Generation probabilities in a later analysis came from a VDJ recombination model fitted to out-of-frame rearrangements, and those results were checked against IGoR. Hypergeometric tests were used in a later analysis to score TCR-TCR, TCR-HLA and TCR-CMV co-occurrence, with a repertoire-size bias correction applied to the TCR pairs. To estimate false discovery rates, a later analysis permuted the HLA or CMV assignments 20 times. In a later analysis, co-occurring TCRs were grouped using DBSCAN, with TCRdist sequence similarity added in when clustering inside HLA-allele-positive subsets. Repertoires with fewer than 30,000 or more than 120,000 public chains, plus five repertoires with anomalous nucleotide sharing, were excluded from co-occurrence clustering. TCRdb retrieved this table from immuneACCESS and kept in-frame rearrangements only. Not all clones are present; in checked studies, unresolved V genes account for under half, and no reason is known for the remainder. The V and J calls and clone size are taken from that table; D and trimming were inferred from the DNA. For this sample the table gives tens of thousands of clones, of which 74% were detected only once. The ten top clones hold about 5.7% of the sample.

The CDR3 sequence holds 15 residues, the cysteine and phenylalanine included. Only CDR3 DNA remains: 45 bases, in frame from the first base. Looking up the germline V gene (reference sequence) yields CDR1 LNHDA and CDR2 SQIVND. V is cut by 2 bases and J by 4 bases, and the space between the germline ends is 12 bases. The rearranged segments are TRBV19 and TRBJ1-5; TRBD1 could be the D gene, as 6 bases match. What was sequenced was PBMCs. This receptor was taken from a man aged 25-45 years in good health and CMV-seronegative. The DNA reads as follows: TGTGCCAGTAGTATAAAGGCAGGGGTAAATCAGCCCCAGCATTTT. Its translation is CASSIKAGVNQPQHF. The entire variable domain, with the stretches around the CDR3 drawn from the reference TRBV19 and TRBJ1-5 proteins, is DGGITQSPKYLFRKEGQNVTLSCEQNLNHDAMYWYRQDPGQGLRLIYYSQIVNDFQKGDIAEGYSVSREKKESFPLTVTSAQKNPTAFYLCASSIKAGVNQPQHFGDGTRLSIL.